There are a few counts of the clone carrying this T cell receptor beta chain. Its antigen is undetermined. Libraries of TCR beta came from quantitative 5'-RACE with molecular barcodes. TCRdb ran MiXCR on the 5' RACE reads and lists one entry per CDR3 protein. Of hundreds of thousands of distinct CDR3 sequences listed, 25% to 30% are singletons. This record comes from a study of CD8 T cells in ankylosing spondylitis. Study-wide results and limits: Significantly higher representation of disease-linked clones was reported for matched ankylosing spondylitis synovial fluid. Prior literature has documented some motif variants in synovial fluid and blood from reactive arthritis. Ankylosing spondylitis blood appeared to be characterized by a TCR beta motif of about eight highly homologous variants.

CDR3 length: 19 amino acids. Germline CDR1 and CDR2: LGHNA and YNFKEQ. The V end lost 0 bases, the J end lost 0 bases, and 15 bases lay between the germline ends. The sequence was collected from a male donor with ankylosing spondylitis. Sequencing was performed on blood, either unsorted or a sorted T cell fraction (not recorded which). The chain recombines TRBV4-2 with TRBJ2-6; D unresolved. CDR3 coding DNA: TGTGCCAGCAGCCAAGACTCCTACGAAAGCAGCTCTGGGGCCAACGTCCTGACTTTC. Its protein is CASSQDSYESSSGANVLTF.